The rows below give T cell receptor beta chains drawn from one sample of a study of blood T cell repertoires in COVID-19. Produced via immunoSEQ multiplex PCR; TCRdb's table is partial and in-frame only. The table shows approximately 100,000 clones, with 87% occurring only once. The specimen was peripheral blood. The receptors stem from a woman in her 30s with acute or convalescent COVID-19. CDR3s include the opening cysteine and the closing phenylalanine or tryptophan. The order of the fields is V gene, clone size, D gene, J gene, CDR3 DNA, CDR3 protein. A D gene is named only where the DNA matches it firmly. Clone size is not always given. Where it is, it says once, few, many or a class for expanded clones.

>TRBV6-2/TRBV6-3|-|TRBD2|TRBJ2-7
TGTGCCAGCAGCCTAGCGGGGGAAGCCTACGAGCAGTACTTC
CASSLAGEAYEQYF
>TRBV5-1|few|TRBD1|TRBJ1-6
TGCGCCAGCAGTTCCGGGACAGGGGCTTCACCCCTCCACTTT
CASSSGTGASPLHF
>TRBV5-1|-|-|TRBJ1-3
TGCGCCAGCAGCTTCAGGGATTTTGGAAACACCATATATTTT
CASSFRDFGNTIYF
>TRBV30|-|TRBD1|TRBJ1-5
TGTGCCTGGGGACAGGGAGGTAATCAGCCCCAGCATTTT
CAWGQGGNQPQHF
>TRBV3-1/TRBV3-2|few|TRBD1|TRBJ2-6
TGTGCCAGCAGACCCAACAGGGGGCAGAAGGCTGGGGCCAACGTCCTGACTTTC
CASRPNRGQKAGANVLTF
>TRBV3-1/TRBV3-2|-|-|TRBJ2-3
TGTGCCAGCAGCCCCCCAGGCACAGATACGCAGTATTTT
CASSPPGTDTQYF
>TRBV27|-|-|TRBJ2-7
TGTGCCAGCAGTTTAAGGGGGACACTCCCCTACGAGCAGTACTTC
CASSLRGTLPYEQYF
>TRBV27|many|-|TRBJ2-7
TGTGCCAGCAGTGGAAATCAGGGTTTTGCCTACGAGCAGTACTTC
CASSGNQGFAYEQYF
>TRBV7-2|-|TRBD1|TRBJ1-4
TGTGCCAGCAGCCCCGGGACAGAGCACGAAAAACTGTTTTTT
CASSPGTEHEKLFF
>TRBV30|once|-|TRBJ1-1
TGTGCCTTGCACCGTCAGGGGCAAGACACTGAAGCTTTCTTT
CALHRQGQDTEAFF
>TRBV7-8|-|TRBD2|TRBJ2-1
TGTGCCAGCAGACCGACTAGCGGGGGGGCCGTTTACTCTCAGTTCTTC
CASRPTSGGAVYSQFF
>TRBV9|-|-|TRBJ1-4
TGTGCCAGCAGCGTAGCGGGCGGGTCAAATGAAAAACTGTTTTTT
CASSVAGGSNEKLFF
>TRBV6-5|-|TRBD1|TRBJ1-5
TGTGCCAGCACCCTGACAGGGAGCAATCAGCCCCAGCATTTT
CASTLTGSNQPQHF
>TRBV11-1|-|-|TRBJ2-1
TGTGCCAGCAGCCTGGGGGCGGGTGGCTTTGGAAATGAGCAGTTCTTC
CASSLGAGGFGNEQFF
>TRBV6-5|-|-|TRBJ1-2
TGTGCCAGCAGCCACCGCAGGGCAGACTATGGCTACACCTTC
CASSHRRADYGYTF
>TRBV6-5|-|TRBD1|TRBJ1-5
TGTGCCAGCAGCTCCGGGACAGGGCGCAATCAGCCCCAGCATTTT
CASSSGTGRNQPQHF
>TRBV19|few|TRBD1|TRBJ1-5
TGTGCCAGTAGTATGGCCCCGGGACAGGGGAAAGGCAATCAGCCCCAGCATTTT
CASSMAPGQGKGNQPQHF
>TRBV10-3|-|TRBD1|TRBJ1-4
TGTGCCACCGGGACAGGGGATGAAAAACTGTTTTTT
CATGTGDEKLFF
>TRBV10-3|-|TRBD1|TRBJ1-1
TGTGCCATCAGTGGGAGGGGAGACAGGGGGCCTATAAACACTGAAGCTTTCTTT
CAISGRGDRGPINTEAFF
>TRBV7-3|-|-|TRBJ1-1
TGTGCCAGCAGCCCAGCGCAGGGTTCTGAAGCTTTCTTT
CASSPAQGSEAFF
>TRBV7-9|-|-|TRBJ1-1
TGTGCCAGCACCGAGAGGGGGACGAACACTGAAGCTTTCTTT
CASTERGTNTEAFF
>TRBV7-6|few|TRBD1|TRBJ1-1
TGTGCCAGCAGCCCGGGACAGGGAAACACTGAAGCTTTCTTT
CASSPGQGNTEAFF
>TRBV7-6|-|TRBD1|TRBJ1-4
TGTGCCAGCAGCTCCCTACAGGGGGCTAGGTGGGAAAAACTGTTTTTT
CASSSLQGARWEKLFF
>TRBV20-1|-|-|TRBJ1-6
TGCAGTGCTAGTCAGTCTTTAGGGTGGCAGGGTGGCTTCGATAATTCACCCCTCCACTTT
CSASQSLGWQGGFDNSPLHF
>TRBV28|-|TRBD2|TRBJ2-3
TGTGCCAGCAGTTTAGTCGTCCTAGCGGGCCCCACAGATACGCAGTATTTT
CASSLVVLAGPTDTQYF
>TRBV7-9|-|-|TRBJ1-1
TGTGCCAGCAGCTTAGTTGCTCTCTCCGTGGAGGCTTTCTTT
CASSLVALSVEAFF
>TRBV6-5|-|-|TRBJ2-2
TGTGCCAGCAGCCAAAAGCTTGGCACCGGGGAGCTGTTTTTT
CASSQKLGTGELFF
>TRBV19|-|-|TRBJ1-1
TGTGCCAGTACAGGGTCTAGGACTGAAGCTTTCTTT
CASTGSRTEAFF
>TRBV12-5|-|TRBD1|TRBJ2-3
TGTGCTAGTGGTGGCGGGACAGGGGCATATACAGATACGCAGTATTTT
CASGGGTGAYTDTQYF
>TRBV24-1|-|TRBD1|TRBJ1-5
TGTGCCACCAGTGATTCCGGGACAGGGGTCTATAGCAATCAGCCCCAGCATTTT
CATSDSGTGVYSNQPQHF
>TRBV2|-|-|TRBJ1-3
TGTGCCAGCAGTGGGGACTCTGGAGCCTCTGGAAACACCATATATTTT
CASSGDSGASGNTIYF
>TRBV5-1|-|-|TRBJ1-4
TGCGCCAGCAGCTTTCTCCCCGGGGGAAAACTGTTTTTT
CASSFLPGGKLFF
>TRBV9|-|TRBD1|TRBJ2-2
TGTGCCAGCAGCGTAGGCACAGGGGGATCGAACACCGGGGAGCTGTTTTTT
CASSVGTGGSNTGELFF
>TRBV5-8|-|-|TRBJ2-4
TGTGCCAGCAGCCTTTACTCGGGAGTTTACAAAAACATTCAGTACTTC
CASSLYSGVYKNIQYF
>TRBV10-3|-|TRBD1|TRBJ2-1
TGTGCCACTTTTCACGGGACAGGGAACAATGAGCAGTTCTTC
CATFHGTGNNEQFF